This T cell receptor beta chain was observed in a study of OX40 agonist ivuxolimab in advanced cancers. Across the study: Hepatocellular carcinoma, melanoma, renal cell or head and neck cancer affected the dose-escalation patients.

The CDR3 length is 14 residues. V shed 2 bases and J 2 bases; nucleotides not matched to a gene: 3. CDR1 is GTSNPN and CDR2 is SVGIG in the germline V gene (reference sequence). Clones were read by immunoSEQ multiplex PCR, and TCRdb kept only the in-frame ones, dropping some. The sample has over 75,000 clones, roughly nine tenths seen once. The V gene is TRBV30, the J gene TRBJ1-5; 7 nucleotides match TRBD1. The specimen comprised CD4+ or CD8+ T cells sorted from blood, sampled in a trial of the OX40 agonist ivuxolimab. This TCR was recovered from an adult with an advanced solid tumor such as melanoma, head and neck, liver or kidney cancer. CDR3 in DNA: TGTGCCTGGAGTAACAGGGGTGGCAATCAGCCCCAGCATTTT. This translates into CAWSNRGGNQPQHF.